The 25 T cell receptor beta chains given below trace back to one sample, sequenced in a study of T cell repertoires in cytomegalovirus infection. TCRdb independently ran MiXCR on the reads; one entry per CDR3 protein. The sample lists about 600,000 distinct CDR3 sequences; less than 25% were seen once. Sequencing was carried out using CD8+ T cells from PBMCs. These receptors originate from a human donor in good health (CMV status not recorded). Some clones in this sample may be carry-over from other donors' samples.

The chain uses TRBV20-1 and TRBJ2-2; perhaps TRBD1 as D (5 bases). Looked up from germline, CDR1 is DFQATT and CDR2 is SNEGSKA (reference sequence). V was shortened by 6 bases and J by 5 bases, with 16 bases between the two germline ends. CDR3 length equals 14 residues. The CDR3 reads CSANSQGGTGELFF. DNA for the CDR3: TGCAGTGCAAATAGCCAGGGCGGAACCGGGGAGCTGTTTTTT.

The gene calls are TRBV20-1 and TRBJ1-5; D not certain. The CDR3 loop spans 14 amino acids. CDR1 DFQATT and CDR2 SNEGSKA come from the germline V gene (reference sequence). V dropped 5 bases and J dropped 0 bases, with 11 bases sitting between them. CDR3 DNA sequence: TGCAGTGCTCCGACGGCCTATAGCAATCAGCCCCAGCATTTT. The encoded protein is CSAPTAYSNQPQHF.

CDR3 residues: CAISNRDRDQETQYF. The DNA of the CDR3 is TGTGCCATTAGTAACCGGGACAGGGATCAAGAGACCCAGTACTTC. V usage is TRBV10-3 and J usage is TRBJ2-5; 9 nucleotides agree with TRBD1. Looked up from germline, CDR1 is ENHRY and CDR2 is SYGVKD. Trimming at V came to 9 bases and at J to 2 bases, leaving 10 bases not matched to a gene. CDR3 size: 15 residues.

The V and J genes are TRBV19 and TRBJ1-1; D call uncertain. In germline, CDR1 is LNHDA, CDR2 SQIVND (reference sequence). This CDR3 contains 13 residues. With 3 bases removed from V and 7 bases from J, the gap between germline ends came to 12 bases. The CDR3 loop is CASSIGVVDEAFF. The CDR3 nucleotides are TGTGCCAGTAGTATCGGGGTCGTTGATGAAGCTTTCTTT.

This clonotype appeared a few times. The CDR3 here is CASRNRADTQYF. Here the CDR3 DNA reads TGTGCCAGCAGAAACCGGGCAGATACGCAGTATTTT. The chain uses TRBV7-9 and TRBJ2-3; unclear D gene. The CDR3 runs 12 residues. Trimming stripped 6 bases from V and 4 bases from J, with 8 bases between. CDR1 is SEHNR and CDR2 is FQNEAQ in the germline V gene (reference sequence).

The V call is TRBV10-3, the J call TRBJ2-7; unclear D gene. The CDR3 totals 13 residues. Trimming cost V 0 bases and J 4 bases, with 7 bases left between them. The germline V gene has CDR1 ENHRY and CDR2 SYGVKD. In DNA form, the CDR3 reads TGTGCCATCAGTGAGTCTAGCCGATACGAGCAGTACGTC. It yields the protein CAISESSRYEQYV.

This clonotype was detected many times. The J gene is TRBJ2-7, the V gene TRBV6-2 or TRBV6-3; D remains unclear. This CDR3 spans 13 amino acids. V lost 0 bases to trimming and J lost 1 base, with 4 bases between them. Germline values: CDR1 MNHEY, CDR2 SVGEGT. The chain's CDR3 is CASSYSGSYEQYV. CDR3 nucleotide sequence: TGTGCCAGCAGTTACTCAGGGTCCTACGAGCAGTACGTC.

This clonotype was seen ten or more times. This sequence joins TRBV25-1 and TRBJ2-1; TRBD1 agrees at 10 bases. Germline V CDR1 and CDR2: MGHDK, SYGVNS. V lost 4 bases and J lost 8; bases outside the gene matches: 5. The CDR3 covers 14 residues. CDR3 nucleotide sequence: TGTGCCAGCAGTGTAGGACAGGGGGGACATGAGCAGTTCTTC. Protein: CASSVGQGGHEQFF.

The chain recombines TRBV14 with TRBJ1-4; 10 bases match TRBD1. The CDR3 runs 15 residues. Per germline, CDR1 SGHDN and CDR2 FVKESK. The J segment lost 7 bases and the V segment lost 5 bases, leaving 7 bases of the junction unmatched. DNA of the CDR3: TGTGCCAGCAGCGGTATGGGACAGGGGCGTGAAAAACTGTTTTTT. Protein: CASSGMGQGREKLFF. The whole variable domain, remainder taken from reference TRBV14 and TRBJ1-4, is EAGVTQFPSHSVIEKGQTVTLRCDPISGHDNLYWYRRVMGKEIKFLLHFVKESKQDESGMPNNRFLAERTGGTYSTLKVQPAELEDSGVYFCASSGMGQGREKLFFGSGTQLSVL.

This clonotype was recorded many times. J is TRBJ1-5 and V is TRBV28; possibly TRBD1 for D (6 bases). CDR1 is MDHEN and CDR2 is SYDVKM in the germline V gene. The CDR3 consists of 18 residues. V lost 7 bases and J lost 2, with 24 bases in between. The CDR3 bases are TGTGCCAGCAACACCCGGAGCGCAGGGGTTTTTGGCAATCAGCCCCAGCATTTT. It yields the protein CASNTRSAGVFGNQPQHF. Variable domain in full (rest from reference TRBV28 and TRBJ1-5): DVKVTQSSRYLVKRTGEKVFLECVQDMDHENMFWYRQDPGLGLRLIYFSYDVKMKEKGDIPEGYSVSREKKERFSLILESASTNQTSMYLCASNTRSAGVFGNQPQHFGDGTRLSIL.

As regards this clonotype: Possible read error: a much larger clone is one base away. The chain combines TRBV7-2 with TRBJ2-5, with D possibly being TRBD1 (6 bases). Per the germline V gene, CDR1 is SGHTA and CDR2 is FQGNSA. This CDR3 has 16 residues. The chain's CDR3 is CVSSLGQGTHQETQYF. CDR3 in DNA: TGTGTCAGCAGCTTAGGGCAGGGGACCCACCAAGAGACCCAGTACTTC. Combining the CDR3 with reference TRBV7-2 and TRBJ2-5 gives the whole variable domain GAGVSQSPSNKVTEKGKDVELRCDPISGHTALYWYRQSLGQGLEFLIYFQGNSAPDKSGLPSDRFSAERTGGSVSTLTIQRTQQEDSAVYLCVSSLGQGTHQETQYFGPGTRLLVL.

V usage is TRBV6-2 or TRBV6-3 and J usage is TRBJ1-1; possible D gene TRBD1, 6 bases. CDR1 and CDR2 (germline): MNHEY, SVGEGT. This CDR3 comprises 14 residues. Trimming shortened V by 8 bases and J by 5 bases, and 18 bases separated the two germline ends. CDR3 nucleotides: TGTGCCAGCCAAGGGGGACACATCCGGACTGAAGCTTTCTTT. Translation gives CASQGGHIRTEAFF.

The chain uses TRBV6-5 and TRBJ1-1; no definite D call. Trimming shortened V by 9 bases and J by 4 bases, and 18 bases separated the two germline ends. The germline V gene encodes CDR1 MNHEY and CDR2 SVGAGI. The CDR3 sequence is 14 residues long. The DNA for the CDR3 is TGTGCCAGTCATATTACCGGGATTCGCACTGAAGCTTTCTTT. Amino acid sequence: CASHITGIRTEAFF.

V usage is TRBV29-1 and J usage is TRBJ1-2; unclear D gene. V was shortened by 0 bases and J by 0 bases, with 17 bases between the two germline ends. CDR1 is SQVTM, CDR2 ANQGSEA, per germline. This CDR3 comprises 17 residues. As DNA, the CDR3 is TGCAGCGTTGAAGATCTTTCGGCAGACTATTCTAACTATGGCTACACCTTC. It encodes CSVEDLSADYSNYGYTF.

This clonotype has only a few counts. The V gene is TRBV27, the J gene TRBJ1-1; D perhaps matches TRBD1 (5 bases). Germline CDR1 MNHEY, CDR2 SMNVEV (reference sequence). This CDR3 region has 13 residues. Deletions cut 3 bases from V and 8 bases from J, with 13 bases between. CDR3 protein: CASSFPGGEEAFF. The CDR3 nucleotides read TGTGCCAGCAGTTTCCCCGGGGGTGAGGAAGCTTTCTTT.

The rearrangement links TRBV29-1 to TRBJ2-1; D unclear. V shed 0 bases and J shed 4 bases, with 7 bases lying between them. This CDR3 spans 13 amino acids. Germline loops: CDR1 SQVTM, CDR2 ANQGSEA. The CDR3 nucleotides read TGCAGCGTTGAAGACTGGAGATACAATGAGCAGTTCTTC. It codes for CSVEDWRYNEQFF.

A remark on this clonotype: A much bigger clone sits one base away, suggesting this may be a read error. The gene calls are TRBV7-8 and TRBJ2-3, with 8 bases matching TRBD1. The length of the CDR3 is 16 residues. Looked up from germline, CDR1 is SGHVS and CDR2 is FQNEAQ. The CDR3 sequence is CTSSLMAGGATDTQYF. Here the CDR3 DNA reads TGTACCAGCAGCTTAATGGCAGGGGGCGCGACAGATACGCAGTATTTT. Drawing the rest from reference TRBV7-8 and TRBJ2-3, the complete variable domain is GAGVSQSPRYKVAKRGQDVALRCDPISGHVSLFWYQQALGQGPEFLTYFQNEAQLDKSGLPSDRFFAERPEGSVSTLKIQRTQQEDSAVYLCTSSLMAGGATDTQYFGPGTRLTVL.

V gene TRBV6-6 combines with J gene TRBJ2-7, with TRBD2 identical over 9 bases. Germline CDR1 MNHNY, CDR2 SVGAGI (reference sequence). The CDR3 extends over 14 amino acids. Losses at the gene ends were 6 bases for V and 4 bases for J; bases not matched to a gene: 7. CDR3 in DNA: TGTGCCAGCAGCCACAGGACTAGCGATTACGAGCAGTACGTC. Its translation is CASSHRTSDYEQYV.

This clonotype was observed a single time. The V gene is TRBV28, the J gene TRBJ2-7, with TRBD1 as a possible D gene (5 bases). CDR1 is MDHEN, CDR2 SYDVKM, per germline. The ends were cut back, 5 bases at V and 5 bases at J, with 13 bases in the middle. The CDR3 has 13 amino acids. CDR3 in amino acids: CASSHTGPNEQYV. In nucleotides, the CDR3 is TGTGCCAGCAGTCACACAGGTCCCAACGAGCAGTACGTC.

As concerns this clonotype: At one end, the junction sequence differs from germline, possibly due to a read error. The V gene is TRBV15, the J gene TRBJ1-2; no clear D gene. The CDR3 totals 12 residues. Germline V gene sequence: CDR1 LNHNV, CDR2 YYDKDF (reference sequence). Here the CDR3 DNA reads TGTGCCACCAGTGACGTAGCAGAGGACGAGGCCTTC. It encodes CATSDVAEDEAF.

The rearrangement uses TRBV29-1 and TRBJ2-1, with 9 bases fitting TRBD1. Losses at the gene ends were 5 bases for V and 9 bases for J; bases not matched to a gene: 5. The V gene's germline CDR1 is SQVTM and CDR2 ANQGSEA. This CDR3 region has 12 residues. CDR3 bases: TGCAGCGTTTTCGACAGGGGGACTGAGCAGTTCTTC. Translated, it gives CSVFDRGTEQFF.

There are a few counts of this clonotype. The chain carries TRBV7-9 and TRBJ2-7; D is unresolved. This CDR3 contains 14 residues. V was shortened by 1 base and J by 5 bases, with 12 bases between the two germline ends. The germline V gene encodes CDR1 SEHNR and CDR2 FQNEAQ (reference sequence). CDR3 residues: CASSLGVLGDEQYV. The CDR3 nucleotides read TGTGCCAGCAGCTTAGGGGTTCTGGGTGACGAGCAGTACGTC.

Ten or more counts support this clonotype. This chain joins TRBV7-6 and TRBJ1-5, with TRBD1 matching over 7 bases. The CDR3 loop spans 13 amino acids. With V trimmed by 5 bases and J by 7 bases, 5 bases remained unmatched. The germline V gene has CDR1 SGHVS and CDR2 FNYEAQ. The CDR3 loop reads CASSIKQGQPQHF. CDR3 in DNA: TGTGCCAGCAGCATAAAACAGGGGCAGCCCCAGCATTTT.

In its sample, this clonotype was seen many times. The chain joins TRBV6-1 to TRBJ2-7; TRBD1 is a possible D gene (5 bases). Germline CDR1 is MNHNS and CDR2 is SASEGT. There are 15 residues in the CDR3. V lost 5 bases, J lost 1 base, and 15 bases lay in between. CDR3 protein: CASSSGHSTSYEQYF. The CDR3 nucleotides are TGTGCCAGCAGTTCAGGACACTCGACGTCCTACGAGCAGTACTTC.

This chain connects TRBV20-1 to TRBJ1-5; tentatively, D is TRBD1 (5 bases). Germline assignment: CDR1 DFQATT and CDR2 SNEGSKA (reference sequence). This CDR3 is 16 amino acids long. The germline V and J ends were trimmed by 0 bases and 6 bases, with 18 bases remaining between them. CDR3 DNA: TGCAGTGCTAGAGAGGTGGGAGGACTGGGGGGTCAGCCCCAGCATTTT. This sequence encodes CSAREVGGLGGQPQHF.